Measured by frequency, the clone carrying this T cell receptor beta chain is large (0.1 to 1%). One tube held mixed TRB-A and TRB-B primer pools for touch-down PCR. From the multiplex PCR reads, TCRdb lists one entry per CDR3 protein and no DNA. Its listing shows just under 2,000 distinct CDR3 sequences. TRB amplification used approximately 250 ng of peripheral blood genomic DNA. CDR3 length equals 14 residues. CDR1 and CDR2 (germline): SQVTM, ANQGSEA. This sample was taken from a study of T cell clusters in autoimmune cytopenias. This receptor was obtained from a human donor with an autoimmune cytopenia or autoimmune hepatitis (not recorded which). Sequencing was done on a sample of peripheral blood. This chain connects TRBV29-1 to TRBJ2-3; the D call of TRBD2 rests on TCRdb alone, since no DNA is present to check it. The CDR3 is CSVDRGSVSDTQYF.